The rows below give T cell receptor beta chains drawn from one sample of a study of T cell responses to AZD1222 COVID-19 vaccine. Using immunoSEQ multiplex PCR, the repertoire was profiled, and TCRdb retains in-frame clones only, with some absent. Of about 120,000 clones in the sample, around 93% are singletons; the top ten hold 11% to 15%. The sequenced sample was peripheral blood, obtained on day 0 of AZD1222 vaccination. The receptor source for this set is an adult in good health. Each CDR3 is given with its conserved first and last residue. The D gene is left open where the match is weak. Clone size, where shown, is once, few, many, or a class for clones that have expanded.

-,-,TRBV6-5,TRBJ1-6,TGTGCCAGCCGAAACCCAAATTCACCCCTCCACTTT,CASRNPNSPLHF
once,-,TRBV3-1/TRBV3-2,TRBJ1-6,TGTGCCAGCAGCCAATTTTCACTGAGCTCCTATAATTCACCCCTCCACTTT,CASSQFSLSSYNSPLHF
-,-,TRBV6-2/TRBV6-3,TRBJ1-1,TGTGCCAGCAGTTTGATGGGGGGCACTGAAGCTTTCTTT,CASSLMGGTEAFF
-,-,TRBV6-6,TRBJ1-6,TGTGCCAGCAGTCCCGGGTCCAGTGATAGCTCACCCCTCCACTTT,CASSPGSSDSSPLHF
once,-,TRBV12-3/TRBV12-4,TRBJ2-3,TGTGCCAGCAGTTTAGGGAATACGCAGTATTTT,CASSLGNTQYF
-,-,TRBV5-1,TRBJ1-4,TGCGCCAGCAGTACGGCAACTAATGAAAAACTGTTTTTT,CASSTATNEKLFF
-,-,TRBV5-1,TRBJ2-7,TGCGCCAGCAGCTTGACTCAGGCCCACGAGCAGTACTTC,CASSLTQAHEQYF
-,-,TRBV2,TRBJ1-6,TGTGCCAGCACCCGACGCTCACCCCTCCACTTT,CASTRRSPLHF
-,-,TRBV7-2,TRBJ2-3,TGTGCCAGCAGCTATGAAATGGCGGGTACGCAGTATTTT,CASSYEMAGTQYF
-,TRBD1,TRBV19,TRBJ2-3,TGTGCCAGTAGTATTGACAGGGTAACAGATACGCAGTATTTT,CASSIDRVTDTQYF
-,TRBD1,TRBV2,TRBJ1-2,TGTGCCAGCAGCCAAGCCCCAGGGGGGGACTATGGCTACACCTTC,CASSQAPGGDYGYTF
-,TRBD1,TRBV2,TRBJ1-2,TGTGCCAGCAGTAAAGACAGGGACTATGGCTACACCTTC,CASSKDRDYGYTF
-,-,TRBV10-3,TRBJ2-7,TGTGCCATCAGCCCCGGGGGAACCTACGAGCAGTACTTC,CAISPGGTYEQYF
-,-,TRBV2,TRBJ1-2,TGTGCCAGCAGTGCAACACAGCTTTTCTATGGCTACACCTTC,CASSATQLFYGYTF
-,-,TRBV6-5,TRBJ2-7,TGTGCCAGCAGCCTACTCCAGGGCACCTACGAGCAGTACTTC,CASSLLQGTYEQYF